This note documents a single T cell receptor beta chain sequence. Its antigen remains unknown. During its preparation, the TCRbeta library received unique molecular identifiers. TCRdb processed the PCR reads anew with MiXCR; each CDR3 protein has one entry. The sample includes about 400,000 distinct CDR3 sequences, roughly 17% seen only once; the top ten take about 32%. The data are from a study of T-cell reconstitution after alpha-beta-depleted transplantation in children. General study results and limits: The study reportedly traced alpha-beta T cells about two months after transplant to several hundred expanded graft clones. From surviving recipient T cells and thymic progenitors came the high day-60 TCRbeta diversity observed in some patients.

This CDR3 is built from 13 residues. Trimming took off 3 bases at V and 2 bases at J, with 8 bases between the two ends. This chain links TRBV12-3 or TRBV12-4 with TRBJ2-7; D call uncertain. The sequence came from a boy under three years old who had a stem cell transplant for Wiskott-Aldrich syndrome, so the T cells may come from the graft donor. This specimen consisted of PBMCs, mostly from graft donor cells, obtained 360 days after TCRalphabeta/CD19-depleted stem cell transplant. CDR3 in DNA: TGTGCCAGCAGTTTCTTCGGAACCTACGAGCAGTACTTC. Its translation: CASSFFGTYEQYF.